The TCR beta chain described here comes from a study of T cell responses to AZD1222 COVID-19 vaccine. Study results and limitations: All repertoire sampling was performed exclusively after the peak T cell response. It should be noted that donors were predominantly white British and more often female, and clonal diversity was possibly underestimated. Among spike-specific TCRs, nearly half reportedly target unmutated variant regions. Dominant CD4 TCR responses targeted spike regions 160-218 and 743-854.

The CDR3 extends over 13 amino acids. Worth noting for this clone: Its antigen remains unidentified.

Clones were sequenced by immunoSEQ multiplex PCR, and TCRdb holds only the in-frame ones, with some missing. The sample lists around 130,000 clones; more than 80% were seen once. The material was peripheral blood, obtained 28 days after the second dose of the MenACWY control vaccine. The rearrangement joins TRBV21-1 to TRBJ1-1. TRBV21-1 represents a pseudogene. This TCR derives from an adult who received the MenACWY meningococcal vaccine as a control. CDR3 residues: CASREGGYTEAFF. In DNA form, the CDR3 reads TGTGCCAGCAGGGAGGGGGGGTACACTGAAGCTTTCTTT.